This T cell receptor beta chain was recorded in a study of T cell responses to AZD1222 COVID-19 vaccine. Study overall: Both about-4-week and about-12-week second-dose recipients were combined. Study results and limitations: Receipt of two AZD1222 doses was followed by a rise in Spike-specific TCR breadth and depth.

V shed 5 bases, J shed 0 bases, and the junction held 18 bases outside the gene matches. The CDR3 covers 20 residues. Germline V gives CDR1 SGHDN, CDR2 FVKESK. This table comes from immunoSEQ multiplex PCR, and its TCRdb copy is limited to in-frame clones, with some not included. The sample includes 90,000 to 120,000 clones, roughly 91% of them seen just once. This clone was counted a few times. Antigen: not known. This rearrangement joins TRBV14 to TRBJ2-1; TRBD2 matches at 8 bases. This sample comprised peripheral blood, obtained on day 0 of AZD1222 vaccination. This sequence originates from an adult in good health. CDR3 sequence (DNA): TGTGCCAGCAGCTCTAAACAGAGGCGGGGGGCCCTTTCCTCCTACAATGAGCAGTTCTTC. This sequence encodes CASSSKQRRGALSSYNEQFF.